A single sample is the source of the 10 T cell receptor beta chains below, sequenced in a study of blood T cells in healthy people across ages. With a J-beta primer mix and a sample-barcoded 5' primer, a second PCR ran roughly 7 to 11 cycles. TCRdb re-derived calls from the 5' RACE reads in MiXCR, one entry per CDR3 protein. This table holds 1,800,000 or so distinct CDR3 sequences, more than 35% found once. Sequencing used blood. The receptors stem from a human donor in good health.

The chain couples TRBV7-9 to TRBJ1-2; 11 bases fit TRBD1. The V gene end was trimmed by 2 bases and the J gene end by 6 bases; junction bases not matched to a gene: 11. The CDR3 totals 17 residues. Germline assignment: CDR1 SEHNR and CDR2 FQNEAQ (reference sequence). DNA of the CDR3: TGTGCCAGCAGCTTATGGACAGGGGGCTTAAGTTCCAATGGCTACACCTTC. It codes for CASSLWTGGLSSNGYTF.

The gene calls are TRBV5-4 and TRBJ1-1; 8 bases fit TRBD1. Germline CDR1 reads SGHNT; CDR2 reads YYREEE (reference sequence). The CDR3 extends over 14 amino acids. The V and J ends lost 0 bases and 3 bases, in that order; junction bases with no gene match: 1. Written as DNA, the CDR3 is TGTGCCAGCAGCTTGGCGGACAGGGACACTGAAGCTTTCTTT. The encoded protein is CASSLADRDTEAFF.

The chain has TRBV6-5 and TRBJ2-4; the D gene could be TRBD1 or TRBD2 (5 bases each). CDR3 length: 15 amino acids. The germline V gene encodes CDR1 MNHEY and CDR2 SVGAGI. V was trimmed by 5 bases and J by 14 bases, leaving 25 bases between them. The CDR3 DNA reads TGTGCCAGCAGTATGACGTTCGGCAGGGAGTACGAGAAGTACTTC. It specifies CASSMTFGREYEKYF.

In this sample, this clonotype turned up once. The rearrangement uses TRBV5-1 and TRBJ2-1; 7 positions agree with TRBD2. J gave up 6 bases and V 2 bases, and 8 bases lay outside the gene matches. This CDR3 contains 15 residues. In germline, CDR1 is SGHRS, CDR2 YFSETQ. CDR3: CASSFGLAVGNEQFF. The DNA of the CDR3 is TGCGCCAGCAGCTTTGGGCTAGCGGTGGGCAATGAGCAGTTCTTC. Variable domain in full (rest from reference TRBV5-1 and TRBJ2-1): KAGVTQTPRYLIKTRGQQVTLSCSPISGHRSVSWYQQTPGQGLQFLFEYFSETQRNKGNFPGRFSGRQFSNSRSEMNVSTLELGDSALYLCASSFGLAVGNEQFFGPGTRLTVL.

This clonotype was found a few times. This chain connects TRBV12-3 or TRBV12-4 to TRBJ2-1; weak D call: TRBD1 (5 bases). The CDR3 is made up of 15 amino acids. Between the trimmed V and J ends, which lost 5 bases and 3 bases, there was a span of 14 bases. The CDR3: CASSLRQNFYNEQFF. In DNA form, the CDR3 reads TGTGCCAGCAGTCTCCGACAGAACTTCTACAATGAGCAGTTCTTC.

The chain's CDR3 is CASSHPSLDTEAFF. The DNA of the CDR3 is TGTGCCAGCAGCCACCCCTCGTTGGACACTGAAGCTTTCTTT. V is TRBV6-6 and J is TRBJ1-1; D gene unclear. Trimming stripped 6 bases from V and 3 bases from J, with 14 bases between. CDR1 and CDR2 from the germline V gene are MNHNY and SVGAGI (reference sequence). The CDR3 length is 14 residues.

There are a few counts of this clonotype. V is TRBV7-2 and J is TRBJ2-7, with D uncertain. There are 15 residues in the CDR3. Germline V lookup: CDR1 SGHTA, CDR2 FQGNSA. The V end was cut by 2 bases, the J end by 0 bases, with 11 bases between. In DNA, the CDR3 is TGTGCCAGCAGCTTAATCGGGCAGTCCTCCTACGAGCAGTACTTC. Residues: CASSLIGQSSYEQYF.

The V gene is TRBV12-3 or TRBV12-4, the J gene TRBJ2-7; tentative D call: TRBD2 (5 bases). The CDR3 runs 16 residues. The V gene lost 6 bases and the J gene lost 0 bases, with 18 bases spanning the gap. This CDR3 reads CASSIAGGQHSYEQYF. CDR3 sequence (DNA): TGTGCCAGCAGCATCGCGGGCGGCCAGCACTCCTACGAGCAGTACTTC.

The CDR3 DNA follows: TGTGCCAGCAGCTTAGGCCCTCTCTCTGGGGCCAACGTCCTGACTTTC. Translation: CASSLGPLSGANVLTF. This chain uses TRBV7-2 with TRBJ2-6; D remains unclear. The CDR3 runs to 16 residues. V shed 1 base and J shed 0 bases, with 7 bases lying between them. Per the germline V gene, CDR1 is SGHTA and CDR2 is FQGNSA.

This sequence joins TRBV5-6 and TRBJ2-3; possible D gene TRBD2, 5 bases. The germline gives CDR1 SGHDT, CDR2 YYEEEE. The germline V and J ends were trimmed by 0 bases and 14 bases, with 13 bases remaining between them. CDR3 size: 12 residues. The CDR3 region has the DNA TGTGCCAGCAGCTTGGGGGCGGGTTCAATGTATTTT. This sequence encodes CASSLGAGSMYF. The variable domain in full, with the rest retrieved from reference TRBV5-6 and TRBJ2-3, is DAGVTQSPTHLIKTRGQQVTLRCSPKSGHDTVSWYQQALGQGPQFIFQYYEEEERQRGNFPDRFSGHQFPNYSSELNVNALLLGDSALYLCASSLGAGSMYFGPGTRLTVL.